The 9 T cell receptor beta chains below were found in one sample sequenced in a study of T cell responses to AZD1222 COVID-19 vaccine. Measured with immunoSEQ multiplex PCR; TCRdb has only the in-frame clones, and not every one. Among under 140,000 clones listed, 70% to 90% were seen once. The sample here was peripheral blood, taken on day 0 of AZD1222 vaccination. Receptors were obtained from an adult in good health.

The CDR3, as DNA: TGTGCCAGCAGTCCGCAGGGTTTCAACACTGAAGCTTTCTTT. Translation gives CASSPQGFNTEAFF. The rearrangement joins TRBV5-4 to TRBJ1-1; D is perhaps TRBD1 (5 bases). The CDR3 runs 14 residues. Trimming cost V 5 bases and J 2 bases, with 13 bases left between them. CDR1 and CDR2 from the germline V gene are SGHNT and YYREEE (reference sequence).

In this sample, this clone turned up once. This rearrangement joins TRBV3-1 (or the pseudogene TRBV3-2) to TRBJ1-5; no definite D call. V lost 1 base and J 4 bases, leaving 5 bases between the germline ends. The CDR3 covers 13 residues. Germline-derived CDR1 and CDR2 are LGHDT and YNNKEL (reference sequence). The CDR3 here is CASSQGGNQPQHF. The CDR3 DNA reads as TGTGCCAGCAGCCAAGGCGGTAATCAGCCCCAGCATTTT.

The genes are TRBV6-5 and TRBJ1-3; D is unresolved. V was pared by 9 bases and J by 4 bases, with 13 bases between. CDR1 is MNHEY and CDR2 is SVGAGI in the germline V gene. This CDR3 comprises 13 residues. The chain's CDR3 is CASHGELGNTIYF. The CDR3 region has the DNA TGTGCCAGTCACGGGGAGTTAGGAAACACCATATATTTT.

The gene calls are TRBV7-3 and TRBJ2-2, with unresolved D. Germline assignment: CDR1 SGHTA and CDR2 FQGTGA. V lost 1 base and J lost 2, with 11 bases in between. The CDR3 consists of 16 residues. The CDR3 reads CASSLNSGRNTGELFF. For the CDR3, the DNA is TGTGCCAGCAGCTTAAATTCGGGCAGAAACACCGGGGAGCTGTTTTTT.

The V gene is TRBV7-8, the J gene TRBJ2-3, with a tentative D call TRBD1 (5 bases). This CDR3 has 13 amino acids. Germline V gene lookup returns CDR1 SGHVS and CDR2 FQNEAQ. V dropped 1 base and J dropped 6 bases, with 8 bases sitting between them. CDR3 region: CASSLGGSDTQYF. CDR3 DNA: TGTGCCAGCAGCTTAGGGGGCTCGGATACGCAGTATTTT.

Note on this clone: Other DNA sequences in this sample translate to the same CDR3. The chain couples TRBV24-1 to TRBJ1-5; D is uncertain. CDR1 is KGHDR, CDR2 SFDVKD, per germline. V gave up 3 bases and J gave up 2 bases, with 7 bases separating them. The length of the CDR3 is 14 residues. The CDR3 DNA follows: TGTGCCACCAGTGATCCCGGCGGCAATCAGCCCCAGCATTTT. It translates to CATSDPGGNQPQHF.

This clone has more than one count but fewer than ten. The chain recombines TRBV5-1 with TRBJ1-3, with D unresolved. V lost 3 bases to trimming and J lost 4 bases, with 17 bases between them. Germline V gives CDR1 SGHRS, CDR2 YFSETQ. This CDR3 comprises 16 residues. CDR3 residues: CASSWTGPQEGNTIYF. CDR3 bases: TGCGCCAGCAGCTGGACCGGGCCCCAAGAGGGAAACACCATATATTTT.

The chain has TRBV3-1 (or the pseudogene TRBV3-2) and TRBJ1-6, with D maybe TRBD1 (6 bases). The CDR3 sequence is 17 residues long. Germline CDR1 is LGHDT and CDR2 is YNNKEL (reference sequence). The V and J ends lost 0 bases and 7 bases respectively, with 16 bases between them. CDR3: CASSQELGAGLNSPLHF. In nucleotides, the CDR3 is TGTGCCAGCAGCCAAGAACTGGGGGCAGGGCTCAATTCACCCCTCCACTTT.

The chain is built from TRBV2 and TRBJ1-1; D is uncertain. V dropped 7 bases and J dropped 5 bases, with 14 bases sitting between them. The V gene's germline CDR1 is SNHLY and CDR2 FYNNEI. The CDR3 runs to 13 residues. The CDR3 spells CASNLEARTEAFF. The DNA for the CDR3 is TGTGCCAGCAATTTGGAGGCGCGGACTGAAGCTTTCTTT.